These 24 T cell receptor beta chains share one sample of origin, sequenced in a study of blood T cell repertoires in COVID-19. Clones were sequenced by immunoSEQ multiplex PCR, and TCRdb holds only the in-frame ones, with some missing. Counted here are hundreds of thousands of clones, 70% to 90% occurring once; the ten biggest clones make up just over 8%. Sequenced: PBMCs or T cells enriched from blood (not recorded which). The receptors were gathered from a woman aged 55-69 years who had recovered from COVID-19.

The chain links TRBV11-2 to TRBJ2-7; 7 bases agree with TRBD1. This CDR3 spans 16 amino acids. Germline V gives CDR1 SGHAT, CDR2 FQNNGV. The V segment lost 5 bases and the J segment 6 bases; nucleotides outside the gene matches: 16. The CDR3 here is CASSRYEQGKVGEQYF. CDR3 nucleotide sequence: TGTGCCAGCAGCCGATACGAACAGGGGAAGGTAGGCGAGCAGTACTTC.

CDR3 sequence reads: CASSPSSGGSSGEQYF. In DNA form, the CDR3 reads TGCGCCAGCAGCCCTTCGAGCGGGGGCTCTTCCGGCGAGCAGTACTTC. The gene calls are TRBV5-1 and TRBJ2-7; 8 bases line up with TRBD2. In germline, CDR1 is SGHRS, CDR2 YFSETQ. With V trimmed by 4 bases and J by 6 bases, 15 bases remained unmatched. The CDR3 is 16 residues long.

CDR3 amino acids: CATRRSTGVGVQFF. The DNA for the CDR3 is TGTGCCACCAGGAGATCGACAGGGGTCGGAGTGCAGTTCTTC. V is TRBV15 and J is TRBJ2-1; 8 nucleotides agree with TRBD1. The CDR3 extends over 14 amino acids. In germline, CDR1 is LNHNV, CDR2 YYDKDF (reference sequence). The trim removed 6 bases at V and 12 bases at J, leaving 13 bases unmatched.

This sequence joins TRBV2 and TRBJ2-3, with 8 bases lining up with TRBD2. The CDR3 sequence is 19 residues long. Trimming cost V 3 bases and J 4 bases; bases outside gene matches: 18. The germline gives CDR1 SNHLY, CDR2 FYNNEI. This CDR3 reads CASSDPAGETHLLADTQYF. The CDR3 nucleotides read TGTGCCAGCAGTGATCCAGCGGGGGAAACTCATCTTCTGGCAGATACGCAGTATTTT.

V gene TRBV6-1 combines with J gene TRBJ1-4; the D gene is possibly TRBD1 (5 bases). Germline CDR1 MNHNS, CDR2 SASEGT. CDR3 size: 16 residues. Trimming pared 0 bases from V and 7 bases from J, leaving 15 bases between. CDR3 DNA sequence: TGTGCCAGCAGTGAAGCTCAGCAGGGTTTCCGTGAAAAACTGTTTTTT. This encodes CASSEAQQGFREKLFF.

This clone was picked up one time. The same CDR3 is also encoded by other DNA sequences in this sample. The chain couples TRBV2 to TRBJ1-3, with 9 positions matching TRBD1. Germline V gene lookup returns CDR1 SNHLY and CDR2 FYNNEI. After removal of 3 bases from V and 2 bases from J, the junction contained 2 bases not matched to a gene. This CDR3 has 15 amino acids. CDR3 residues: CASSDWTGAGNTIYF. The DNA for the CDR3 is TGTGCCAGCAGTGATTGGACAGGGGCTGGAAACACCATATATTTT.

The chain links TRBV4-2 to TRBJ2-3, with 8 nucleotides matching TRBD2. CDR3 length: 16 residues. V dropped 0 bases and J dropped 0; count of bases not matched to a gene: 2. In germline, CDR1 is LGHNA, CDR2 YNFKEQ. This CDR3 reads CASSQEERGSTDTQYF. The CDR3 region has the DNA TGTGCCAGCAGCCAAGAGGAGCGGGGGAGCACAGATACGCAGTATTTT.

The V call is TRBV27, the J call TRBJ2-5; D is perhaps TRBD1 (6 bases). The CDR3 runs to 15 residues. Trimming stripped 5 bases from V and 5 bases from J, with 18 bases between. The germline V gene has CDR1 MNHEY and CDR2 SMNVEV (reference sequence). The CDR3 loop is CASSPTPRQGETQYF. The CDR3 bases are TGTGCCAGCAGTCCAACGCCCCGGCAGGGGGAGACCCAGTACTTC.

The chain recombines TRBV24-1 with TRBJ2-3; 8 nucleotides agree with TRBD2. Trimming took 1 base from V and 0 from J; bases not matched to a gene: 5. The CDR3 is 17 residues long. CDR1 KGHDR and CDR2 SFDVKD come from the germline V gene. CDR3 nucleotides: TGTGCCACCAGTGATTTAGGGCGGGGGGTTAGCACAGATACGCAGTATTTT. Its translation is CATSDLGRGVSTDTQYF.

J is TRBJ2-2 and V is TRBV11-3, with 9 bases lining up with TRBD1. This CDR3 is 15 amino acids long. After removal of 5 bases from V and 6 bases from J, the junction contained 7 bases not matched to a gene. Per the germline V gene, CDR1 is SGHNT and CDR2 is YENEEA. The CDR3 sequence is CASSLGQGRAGELFF. The CDR3 coding sequence is TGTGCCAGCAGCCTCGGACAGGGGAGGGCCGGGGAGCTGTTTTTT.

The chain employs TRBV27 and TRBJ1-4; 7 bases agree with TRBD1. CDR3 length: 13 amino acids. V shed 8 bases and J 7 bases; nucleotides not matched to a gene: 7. Germline V lookup: CDR1 MNHEY, CDR2 SMNVEV (reference sequence). For the CDR3, the DNA is TGTGCCAGCTCCCGACAGGGTGGTGAAAAACTGTTTTTT. Protein sequence: CASSRQGGEKLFF.

For this clone: The identical CDR3 is also encoded by other nucleotide sequences in the sample. The chain couples TRBV3-1 (or the pseudogene TRBV3-2) to TRBJ1-6; 7 bases are a match to TRBD1. After removal of 1 base from V and 7 bases from J, the junction contained 4 bases not matched to a gene. The CDR3 totals 15 residues. CDR1 LGHDT and CDR2 YNNKEL come from the germline V gene (reference sequence). CDR3 coding DNA: TGTGCCAGCAGCCAAGGACAGGGAAGAAATTCACCCCTCCACTTT. The encoded protein is CASSQGQGRNSPLHF.

This chain connects TRBV6-5 to TRBJ2-5, with 8 nucleotides matching TRBD2. The CDR3 is made up of 12 amino acids. V trimming: 8 bases; J trimming: 5 bases; junction bases outside the gene matches: 4. Germline V gene lookup returns CDR1 MNHEY and CDR2 SVGAGI. The CDR3 nucleotides read TGTGCCAGCGACGAGCGGGGGGAGACCCAGTACTTC. Translating gives CASDERGETQYF.

The chain combines TRBV7-2 with TRBJ1-1; TRBD1 matches at 7 bases. V lost 2 bases, J lost 4 bases, and 7 bases stayed unmatched. The germline V gene encodes CDR1 SGHTA and CDR2 FQGNSA. CDR3 length: 15 amino acids. The CDR3 loop reads CASSLQTGKGTEAFF. For the CDR3, the DNA is TGTGCCAGCAGCTTACAGACAGGGAAGGGCACTGAAGCTTTCTTT.

The V call is TRBV30, the J call TRBJ2-2, with TRBD1 matching over 9 bases. V was pared by 5 bases and J by 8 bases, with 6 bases of the junction left unmatched. This CDR3 has 13 residues. Per the germline V gene, CDR1 is GTSNPN and CDR2 is SVGIG (reference sequence). The CDR3 coding sequence is TGTGCCTGGCGGGACAGGGTATCGGGGGAGCTGTTTTTT. It translates to CAWRDRVSGELFF. The entire variable domain, with the rest obtained from reference TRBV30 and TRBJ2-2, is as follows: SQTIHQWPATLVQPVGSPLSLECTVEGTSNPNLYWYRQAAGRGLQLLFYSVGIGQISSEVPQNLSASRPQDRQFILSSKKLLLSDSGFYLCAWRDRVSGELFFGEGSRLTVL.

The chain employs TRBV5-6 and TRBJ1-1, with a tentative D call TRBD1 (5 bases). Germline V CDR1 and CDR2: SGHDT, YYEEEE. The CDR3 totals 12 residues. Trimming removed 6 bases at V and 5 bases at J, with 11 bases between. The DNA for the CDR3 is TGTGCCAGCACTCGTGGGGGGACTGAAGCTTTCTTT. Its translation: CASTRGGTEAFF.

The rearrangement links TRBV6-5 to TRBJ1-2; 7 bases map to TRBD1. Germline-derived CDR1 and CDR2 are MNHEY and SVGAGI. The length of the CDR3 is 13 residues. V was pared by 2 bases and J by 5 bases, with 2 bases of the junction left unmatched. CDR3 loop: CASSYGTVYGYTF. The CDR3 region has the DNA TGTGCCAGCAGTTACGGGACAGTTTATGGCTACACCTTC.

This chain uses TRBV4-1 with TRBJ1-5; TRBD1 might be the D (6 bases). Germline lookup yields CDR1 MGHRA and CDR2 YSYEKL. The CDR3 sequence is 18 residues long. With 4 bases removed from V and 0 bases from J, the gap between germline ends came to 19 bases. The CDR3 spells CASSPMGRGGSSNQPQHF. The CDR3 DNA sequence: TGCGCCAGCAGCCCGATGGGCAGGGGAGGGTCTAGCAATCAGCCCCAGCATTTT.

V gene TRBV5-1 combines with J gene TRBJ2-1, with TRBD1 matching over 8 bases. Germline trimming cut 2 bases from V and 9 bases from J; bases unmatched to any gene: 10. CDR1 SGHRS and CDR2 YFSETQ come from the germline V gene. The CDR3 loop spans 15 amino acids. This chain's CDR3 is CASSFVTGGNGEQFF. The CDR3 DNA is TGCGCCAGCAGCTTTGTCACAGGGGGAAACGGTGAGCAGTTCTTC. Together with reference TRBV5-1 and TRBJ2-1, the CDR3 gives the full variable domain: KAGVTQTPRYLIKTRGQQVTLSCSPISGHRSVSWYQQTPGQGLQFLFEYFSETQRNKGNFPGRFSGRQFSNSRSEMNVSTLELGDSALYLCASSFVTGGNGEQFFGPGTRLTVL.

V and J are TRBV30 and TRBJ1-1; 8 nucleotides agree with TRBD1. The J segment lost 5 bases and the V segment lost 0 bases, leaving 8 bases of the junction unmatched. The CDR3 has 15 amino acids. Germline V lookup: CDR1 GTSNPN, CDR2 SVGIG (reference sequence). CDR3 in amino acids: CAWSVADRVGTEAFF. The CDR3, as DNA: TGTGCCTGGAGTGTGGCGGACAGGGTGGGGACTGAAGCTTTCTTT.

The chain couples TRBV28 to TRBJ2-6; D remains ambiguous. V gave up 6 bases and J gave up 0 bases, with 12 bases separating them. The CDR3 runs 16 residues. The V gene's germline CDR1 is MDHEN and CDR2 SYDVKM. CDR3 DNA: TGTGCCAGCAGGGGCCCAGGCGCCTCTGGGGCCAACGTCCTGACTTTC. This gives the protein CASRGPGASGANVLTF.

The V and J genes are TRBV30 and TRBJ1-2, with 9 bases identical to TRBD1. The V and J ends lost 7 bases and 7 bases, in that order; junction bases with no gene match: 22. Germline V gene lookup returns CDR1 GTSNPN and CDR2 SVGIG (reference sequence). The CDR3 loop spans 17 amino acids. The CDR3 here is CASRMGQGKVWNPGYTF. The CDR3 DNA reads TGTGCCTCCCGGATGGGACAGGGAAAAGTTTGGAATCCTGGCTACACCTTC.

This clone has more than one count but fewer than ten. The chain links TRBV10-3 to TRBJ1-1; D might be TRBD1 (5 bases). Germline CDR1 and CDR2: ENHRY and SYGVKD. This CDR3 is built from 14 residues. With 3 bases removed from V and 13 bases from J, the gap between germline ends came to 21 bases. CDR3 coding DNA: TGTGCCATCAGTGACCCCCCCGTCGGAGGCGGGGGTTTCTTT. This sequence encodes CAISDPPVGGGGFF.

The chain links TRBV11-2 to TRBJ1-3; D possibly corresponds to TRBD1 (6 bases). Trimming shortened V by 1 base and J by 0 bases, and 16 bases separated the two germline ends. The germline V gene has CDR1 SGHAT and CDR2 FQNNGV. This CDR3 region has 18 residues. The CDR3 spells CASSLAGQMITSGNTIYF. The CDR3 DNA sequence: TGTGCCAGCAGCTTAGCCGGACAGATGATTACCTCTGGAAACACCATATATTTT.